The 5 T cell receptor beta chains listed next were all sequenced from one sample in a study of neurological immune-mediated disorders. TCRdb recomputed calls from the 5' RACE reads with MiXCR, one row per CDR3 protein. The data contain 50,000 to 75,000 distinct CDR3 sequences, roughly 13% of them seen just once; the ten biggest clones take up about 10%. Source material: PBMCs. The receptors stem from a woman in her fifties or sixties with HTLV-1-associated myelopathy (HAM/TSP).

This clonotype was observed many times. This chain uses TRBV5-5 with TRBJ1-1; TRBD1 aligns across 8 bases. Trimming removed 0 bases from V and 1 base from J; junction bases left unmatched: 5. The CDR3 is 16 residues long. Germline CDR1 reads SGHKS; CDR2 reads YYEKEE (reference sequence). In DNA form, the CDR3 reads TGTGCCAGCAGCTTGGGGAGGGGGACAGGGAACACTGAAGCTTTCTTT. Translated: CASSLGRGTGNTEAFF.

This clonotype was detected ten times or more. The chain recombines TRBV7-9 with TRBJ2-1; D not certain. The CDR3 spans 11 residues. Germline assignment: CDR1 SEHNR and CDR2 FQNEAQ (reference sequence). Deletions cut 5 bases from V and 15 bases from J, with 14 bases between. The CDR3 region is CASSPGPDVFF. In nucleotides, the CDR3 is TGTGCCAGCAGCCCCGGACCTGATGTGTTCTTC.

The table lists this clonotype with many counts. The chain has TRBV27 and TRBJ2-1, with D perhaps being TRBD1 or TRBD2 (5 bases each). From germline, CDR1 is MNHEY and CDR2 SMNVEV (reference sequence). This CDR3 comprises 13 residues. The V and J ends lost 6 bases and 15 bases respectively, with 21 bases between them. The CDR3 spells CASSPSWQGELFF. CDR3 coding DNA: TGTGCCAGCAGCCCGAGCTGGCAGGGAGAGTTGTTCTTC.

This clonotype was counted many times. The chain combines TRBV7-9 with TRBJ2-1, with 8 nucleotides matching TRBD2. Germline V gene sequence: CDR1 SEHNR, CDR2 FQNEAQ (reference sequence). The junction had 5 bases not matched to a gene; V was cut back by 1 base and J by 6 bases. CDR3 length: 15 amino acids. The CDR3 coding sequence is TGTGCCAGCAGCTTAGGAGCGGGGGTGCTCAATGAGCAGTTCTTC. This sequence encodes CASSLGAGVLNEQFF.

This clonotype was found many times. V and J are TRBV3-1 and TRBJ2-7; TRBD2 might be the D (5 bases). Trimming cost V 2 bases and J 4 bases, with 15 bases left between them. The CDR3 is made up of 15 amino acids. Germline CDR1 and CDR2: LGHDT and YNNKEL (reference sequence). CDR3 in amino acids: CASSQTGPRRYEQYF. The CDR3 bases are TGTGCCAGCAGCCAAACCGGGCCGAGGAGGTACGAGCAGTACTTC.